This is a list of T cell receptor beta chains from one sample in a study of CDR3 diversity in severe acne. A single record per CDR3 protein comes from TCRdb applying MiXCR to the PCR reads. The sample lists about 90,000 distinct CDR3 sequences; about 49% were seen once. The material sequenced was blood. The receptors were sampled from a male donor with severe acne vulgaris. Both conserved end residues are part of each CDR3. Fields, in order: V gene, J gene, clone size, D gene, CDR3 DNA, CDR3 protein. A D gene is named only where the DNA matches it firmly. Expanded clones are given a class, and other clones once, few, many or no size at all.

V: TRBV6-6; J: TRBJ2-7; size: once; D: TRBD2; DNA: TGTGCCAGCAGTTACACTAGCGGGAGGATGGGCTCCTACGAGCAGTACTTC; CDR3: CASSYTSGRMGSYEQYF
V: TRBV6-1; J: TRBJ2-2; size: -; D: -; DNA: TGTGCCAGTCGCGGAGGGGGGAACACCGGGGAGCTGTTTTTT; CDR3: CASRGGGNTGELFF
V: TRBV2; J: TRBJ1-5; size: many; D: TRBD1; DNA: TGTGCCAGCAGTGGGACAGGGAGTTTCCAGCCCCAGCATTTT; CDR3: CASSGTGSFQPQHF
V: TRBV5-1; J: TRBJ1-4; size: few; D: TRBD1; DNA: TGCGCCAGCAGCACAAGGACAGGAACGTCGGCTAATGAAAAACTGTTTTTT; CDR3: CASSTRTGTSANEKLFF
V: TRBV6-5; J: TRBJ2-5; size: many; D: -; DNA: TGTGCCAGCAGATACACGGCTAACGGGGAGACCCAGTACTTC; CDR3: CASRYTANGETQYF
V: TRBV7-2; J: TRBJ2-1; size: -; D: -; DNA: TGTGCCAGCAGTTCCCCGACTCTTAGCAAAGAGCAGTTCTTC; CDR3: CASSSPTLSKEQFF
V: TRBV11-2; J: TRBJ2-5; size: -; D: -; DNA: TGTGCCAGCAGCTTAGCACCCAGCTCCCAAGAGACCCAGTACTTC; CDR3: CASSLAPSSQETQYF
V: TRBV19; J: TRBJ2-3; size: once; D: -; DNA: -; CDR3: CASRSSWGTGEQYFGPGTDTQYF
V: TRBV10-3; J: TRBJ2-1; size: -; D: -; DNA: TGTGCCATCACCCCCGGGAGCTCCTACAATGAGCAGTTCTTC; CDR3: CAITPGSSYNEQFF
V: TRBV29-1; J: TRBJ2-6; size: -; D: -; DNA: TGCAGCGTTGGGACATCCGGGGCCAACGTCCTGACTTTC; CDR3: CSVGTSGANVLTF
V: TRBV27; J: TRBJ2-1; size: many; D: -; DNA: TGTGCCAGCAGTTTATCCCAGAGCTCCTACAATGAGCAGTTCTTC; CDR3: CASSLSQSSYNEQFF
V: TRBV29-1; J: TRBJ2-3; size: -; D: TRBD1; DNA: TGCAGCGTCGGGGACAGCTCAGACACAGATACGCAGTATTTT; CDR3: CSVGDSSDTDTQYF
V: TRBV7-9; J: TRBJ1-2; size: few; D: -; DNA: TGTGCCAGCAGCTTAACCGGGACATGGGAGAGCTACACCTTC; CDR3: CASSLTGTWESYTF
V: TRBV10-1; J: TRBJ1-1; size: -; D: -; DNA: TGCGCCAGCAGTGGACGGGAGGGCACTGAAGCTTTCTTT; CDR3: CASSGREGTEAFF
V: TRBV29-1; J: TRBJ2-5; size: once; D: -; DNA: TGCAGCGCGGCCCGACTAGTTGCCGTCCAAGAGACCCAGTACTTC; CDR3: CSAARLVAVQETQYF
V: TRBV5-5; J: TRBJ2-7; size: -; D: TRBD2; DNA: TGCGCCAGCAGCTTTTCCAGACCTAGCGGGCAGTACGAGCAGTACTTC; CDR3: CASSFSRPSGQYEQYF
V: TRBV29-1; J: TRBJ2-3; size: few; D: -; DNA: TGCAGCGTTGAGTGGGTGGGCACCTACAAGGCAGATACGCAGTATTTT; CDR3: CSVEWVGTYKADTQYF
V: TRBV6-2/TRBV6-3; J: TRBJ2-1; size: -; D: TRBD1; DNA: TGTGCCGTCAGGGGGCGGCTAATTATTAGTGAGCAGTTCTTC; CDR3: CAVRGRLIISEQFF
V: TRBV19; J: TRBJ2-7; size: -; D: TRBD1; DNA: TGTGCCAGTAGGGGGACAGGGCCCGGGCAGTACTTC; CDR3: CASRGTGPGQYF
V: TRBV20-1; J: TRBJ2-7; size: many; D: -; DNA: TGCAGCGCAGAGACCGGACACCTCTACGAGCAGTACTTC; CDR3: CSAETGHLYEQYF
V: TRBV19; J: TRBJ2-1; size: many; D: TRBD1; DNA: TGTGCCAGTAGTCCCCCCCCGGACAGGGGAGGGTACAATGAGCAGTTCTTC; CDR3: CASSPPPDRGGYNEQFF
V: TRBV14; J: TRBJ2-5; size: -; D: -; DNA: TGTGCCAGCAGCCAAGGCCCGTCGGCAGGAAAAGAGACCCAGTACTTC; CDR3: CASSQGPSAGKETQYF
V: TRBV14; J: TRBJ2-1; size: -; D: -; DNA: TGTGCCAGCAGCCAAGGTCGCGTCCCCTCAGATTACAATGAGCAGTTCTTC; CDR3: CASSQGRVPSDYNEQFF
V: TRBV13; J: TRBJ2-5; size: few; D: -; DNA: TGTGCCAGCAGCTCTCTAGCGGACACCGGGGGCCGTGACCAAGAGACCCAGTACTTC; CDR3: CASSSLADTGGRDQETQYF
V: TRBV28; J: TRBJ1-1; size: -; D: -; DNA: TGTGCCAGCAGTGTACTCACGGCTGAAGCTTTCTTT; CDR3: CASSVLTAEAFF
V: TRBV7-9; J: TRBJ2-7; size: -; D: -; DNA: TGTGCTAGCAGGTACCGGGCACACTACGAGCAGTACTTC; CDR3: CASRYRAHYEQYF
V: TRBV6-6; J: TRBJ2-2; size: -; D: TRBD1; DNA: TGTGCCAGCATCCCGGCCGGGACAGGGGGGACCGGGGAGCTGTTTTTT; CDR3: CASIPAGTGGTGELFF
V: TRBV12-3/TRBV12-4; J: TRBJ2-1; size: many; D: -; DNA: TGTGCCAGCAGTTTAGTCCAGTCGGAGAATGAGCAGTTCTTC; CDR3: CASSLVQSENEQFF
V: TRBV27; J: TRBJ1-2; size: many; D: -; DNA: TGTGCCAGCAGTTATGGCTCGGGGGGCCTCTATGGCTACACCTTC; CDR3: CASSYGSGGLYGYTF
V: TRBV11-2; J: TRBJ2-3; size: few; D: -; DNA: TGTGCCAGCAGCTTAGATGAGGAGGGGCTTGGTTTGGATACGCAGTATTTT; CDR3: CASSLDEEGLGLDTQYF
V: TRBV6-2/TRBV6-3; J: TRBJ1-2; size: -; D: -; DNA: TGTGCCAGCAGCCTCGACCCGGTCTATGGCTACACCTTC; CDR3: CASSLDPVYGYTF
V: TRBV9; J: TRBJ2-1; size: few; D: TRBD2; DNA: TGTGCCAGCAGCGCTGGGACTAGAAGTGGGGGTGAGGAGCAGTTCTTC; CDR3: CASSAGTRSGGEEQFF
V: TRBV19; J: TRBJ2-5; size: -; D: -; DNA: TGTGCCAGTTGGAACGGGCTGGAGACCCAGTACTTC; CDR3: CASWNGLETQYF
V: TRBV7-2; J: TRBJ2-1; size: many; D: -; DNA: TGTGCCAGCAGCCCCATTCGGGATGAGCAGTTCTTC; CDR3: CASSPIRDEQFF
V: TRBV20-1; J: TRBJ2-1; size: -; D: TRBD2; DNA: TGCAGTTACTTTGGCGGGAGCTACAATGAGCAGTTCTTC; CDR3: CSYFGGSYNEQFF
V: TRBV7-8; J: TRBJ2-5; size: many; D: -; DNA: TGTGCCAGCAGCTTTACCCCAGGGTCCACAGAGACCCAGTACTTC; CDR3: CASSFTPGSTETQYF
V: TRBV5-4; J: TRBJ1-1; size: few; D: TRBD1; DNA: TGTGCCAGCAGCTTGGTTGCAGGGGGCGTGGGGAACACTGAAGCTTTCTTT; CDR3: CASSLVAGGVGNTEAFF